Presented here are 30 T cell receptor beta chains from one specimen sequenced in a study of blood T cell repertoires in COVID-19. The assay was immunoSEQ multiplex PCR, and TCRdb's table has in-frame clones only and misses some. In the table there are about 220,000 clones, about 83% of which are singletons. Sequenced: PBMCs or T cells enriched from blood (not recorded which). The receptor source for this set is a woman aged 50 to 60 who had been exposed to COVID-19.

The V and J genes are TRBV10-3 and TRBJ1-1; unclear D gene. The length of the CDR3 is 15 residues. Germline loops: CDR1 ENHRY, CDR2 SYGVKD. With 2 bases removed from V and 1 base from J, the gap between germline ends came to 11 bases. CDR3 DNA sequence: TGTGCCATCAGTGAGACTCCGGGGTGGAACACTGAAGCTTTCTTT. The encoded protein is CAISETPGWNTEAFF.

The table lists this clone with a count of one. The chain employs TRBV5-1 and TRBJ1-1; D is undetermined. Germline V CDR1 and CDR2: SGHRS, YFSETQ. Trimming took off 0 bases at V and 2 bases at J, with 5 bases between the two ends. This CDR3 spans 13 amino acids. CDR3 in amino acids: CASSLGSNTEAFF. CDR3 nucleotides: TGCGCCAGCAGCTTGGGTTCTAACACTGAAGCTTTCTTT.

The V gene is TRBV6-1, the J gene TRBJ2-3, with D possibly matching TRBD1 (6 bases). The length of the CDR3 is 17 residues. Germline loops: CDR1 MNHNS, CDR2 SASEGT. V was cut by 3 bases and J by 4 bases, with 20 bases left in between. The DNA of the CDR3 is TGTGCCAGCAGTGACGGGCGGACAGTCTCTCGGGCAGATACGCAGTATTTT. Translated: CASSDGRTVSRADTQYF.

This rearrangement joins TRBV2 to TRBJ2-3, with 8 positions matching TRBD2. There are 17 residues in the CDR3. The ends lost 5 bases at V and 5 bases at J; junction bases unmatched: 15. Germline CDR1 SNHLY, CDR2 FYNNEI. The DNA of the CDR3 is TGTGCCAGCAGTCCGAGCGGGGGCGGCGCCGGAGGAGATACGCAGTATTTT. It encodes CASSPSGGGAGGDTQYF.

The chain links TRBV6-6 to TRBJ1-5; 9 nucleotides match TRBD1. V dropped 5 bases and J dropped 6; count of bases not matched to a gene: 14. Per germline, CDR1 MNHNY and CDR2 SVGAGI (reference sequence). The CDR3 covers 17 residues. CDR3 DNA: TGTGCCAGCAGTCGTCCCGGGACAGGGACGATGGGTCAGCCCCAGCATTTT. It yields the protein CASSRPGTGTMGQPQHF.

The chain carries TRBV2 and TRBJ1-1; D may be TRBD1 (6 bases). The CDR3 totals 14 residues. V lost 6 bases to trimming and J lost 0 bases, with 11 bases between them. CDR1 is SNHLY, CDR2 FYNNEI, per germline. The CDR3 sequence: CASRLTGMNTEAFF. As DNA, the CDR3 is TGTGCCAGCAGATTGACAGGCATGAACACTGAAGCTTTCTTT. Supplemented by reference TRBV2 and TRBJ1-1, the full variable domain reads EPEVTQTPSHQVTQMGQEVILRCVPISNHLYFYWYRQILGQKVEFLVSFYNNEISEKSEIFDDQFSVERPDGSNFTLKIRSTKLEDSAMYFCASRLTGMNTEAFFGQGTRLTVV.

This rearrangement joins TRBV27 to TRBJ1-2; 9 bases align to TRBD1. The CDR3 extends over 16 amino acids. Per the germline V gene, CDR1 is MNHEY and CDR2 is SMNVEV (reference sequence). The trim removed 2 bases at V and 2 bases at J, leaving 6 bases unmatched. Here the CDR3 DNA reads TGTGCCAGCAGTTTAATGGCAACAGGGGGCAACTATGGCTACACCTTC. This codes for CASSLMATGGNYGYTF.

The chain carries TRBV7-8 and TRBJ1-1, with a weak D call TRBD1 (5 bases). V was cut by 10 bases and J by 0 bases, with 18 bases left in between. Germline CDR1 SGHVS, CDR2 FQNEAQ. This CDR3 region has 15 residues. As DNA, the CDR3 is TGTGCCACCCTAGGGGTTGGGGGGATGAACACTGAAGCTTTCTTT. The encoded protein is CATLGVGGMNTEAFF.

This chain links TRBV18 with TRBJ1-1, with D perhaps TRBD1 (5 bases). CDR3 length: 16 residues. The germline CDR1 and CDR2 sequences are KGHSH and LQKENI. Trimming removed 0 bases from V and 2 bases from J, with 13 bases in between. The CDR3 nucleotides read TGTGCCAGCTCACCACCGGCAGGGCGGTACAACACTGAAGCTTTCTTT. As protein: CASSPPAGRYNTEAFF.

This clone was observed a single time. The CDR3 DNA sequence: TGTGCCACCAGTGACCGTTCCGACAGGCGGTCTAGGGAGACCCAGTACTTC. Its translation: CATSDRSDRRSRETQYF. The chain uses TRBV24-1 and TRBJ2-5; D is perhaps TRBD1 (6 bases). This CDR3 is 17 amino acids long. Trimming shortened V by 4 bases and J by 5 bases, and 22 bases separated the two germline ends. Germline V gene data show CDR1 as KGHDR and CDR2 as SFDVKD.

V gene TRBV19 combines with J gene TRBJ1-1, with D uncertain. Looked up from germline, CDR1 is LNHDA and CDR2 is SQIVND (reference sequence). This CDR3 region has 15 residues. The V end lost 3 bases, the J end lost 6 bases, and 17 bases lay between the germline ends. The CDR3 is CASSIDSRGGAEAFF. In DNA form, the CDR3 reads TGTGCCAGTAGTATCGATTCGCGGGGAGGAGCTGAAGCTTTCTTT.

The chain uses TRBV9 and TRBJ1-1, with D maybe TRBD1 (5 bases). CDR3 length equals 14 residues. V was clipped by 2 bases and J by 10 bases, with 18 bases between them. From germline, CDR1 is SGDLS and CDR2 YYNGEE. CDR3 region: CASSVGSPREPAFF. In nucleotides, the CDR3 is TGTGCCAGCAGCGTTGGGTCCCCCAGGGAACCAGCTTTCTTT. Full variable domain (remainder filled in from reference TRBV9 and TRBJ1-1): DSGVTQTPKHLITATGQRVTLRCSPRSGDLSVYWYQQSLDQGLQFLIQYYNGEERAKGNILERFSAQQFPDLHSELNLSSLELGDSALYFCASSVGSPREPAFFGQGTRLTVV.

The chain combines TRBV6-5 with TRBJ1-1; 7 nucleotides agree with TRBD1. Trimming took 6 bases from V and 2 from J; bases not matched to a gene: 6. The CDR3 covers 14 residues. Germline CDR1 reads MNHEY; CDR2 reads SVGAGI. The CDR3, as DNA: TGTGCCAGCAGAAGGAACAGGGGTAACACTGAAGCTTTCTTT. Translation: CASRRNRGNTEAFF.

This chain connects TRBV28 to TRBJ1-1; TRBD1 matches 8 bases. The germline CDR1 and CDR2 sequences are MDHEN and SYDVKM. The CDR3 length is 16 residues. Trimming removed 8 bases from V and 0 bases from J; junction bases left unmatched: 11. The CDR3 DNA follows: TGTGCCAGCCCCCCATCTGACAGGGGTGTGAACACTGAAGCTTTCTTT. As protein: CASPPSDRGVNTEAFF.

The V gene is TRBV28, the J gene TRBJ1-4; a weak D match, TRBD1 (6 bases). Germline CDR1 MDHEN, CDR2 SYDVKM. Trimming took 4 bases from V and 7 from J, leaving 19 bases between them. This CDR3 is 16 amino acids long. The CDR3: CASSSPTAPRGEKLFF. The CDR3 DNA reads as TGTGCCAGCAGTTCCCCGACGGCACCCAGGGGTGAAAAACTGTTTTTT.

This clone was seen a few times. The V call is TRBV3-1 (or the pseudogene TRBV3-2), the J call TRBJ1-3; the match to TRBD1 covers 9 bases. The CDR3 is made up of 16 amino acids. Germline V gene data show CDR1 as LGHDT and CDR2 as YNNKEL (reference sequence). The V segment lost 6 bases and the J segment 1 base; nucleotides outside the gene matches: 7. The CDR3 nucleotides read TGTGCCAGCAGTAGGACAGGGGTAGGGTCTGGAAACACCATATATTTT. Translation: CASSRTGVGSGNTIYF.

The chain recombines TRBV4-3 with TRBJ1-1; D not resolved. Germline lookup yields CDR1 LGHNA and CDR2 YSLEER. Trimming stripped 4 bases from V and 4 bases from J, with 13 bases between. The CDR3 is 14 amino acids. For the CDR3, the DNA is TGCGCCAGCAGCCTCTTCAAAGGGAGCACTGAAGCTTTCTTT. Translation: CASSLFKGSTEAFF.

V and J are TRBV6-5 and TRBJ2-3, with 9 nucleotides matching TRBD1. The V gene end was trimmed by 6 bases and the J gene end by 1 base; junction bases not matched to a gene: 2. The CDR3 runs to 14 residues. Germline V gene sequence: CDR1 MNHEY, CDR2 SVGAGI. CDR3 coding DNA: TGTGCCAGCAGGGACAGGGGTGGCACAGATACGCAGTATTTT. Residues: CASRDRGGTDTQYF.

The V gene is TRBV19, the J gene TRBJ2-7; a possible D gene is TRBD2 (7 bases). Germline-derived CDR1 and CDR2 are LNHDA and SQIVND (reference sequence). Trimming took off 6 bases at V and 3 bases at J, with 18 bases between the two ends. The CDR3 length is 15 residues. CDR3: CASSLQGGGFYEQYF. The CDR3 DNA is TGTGCCAGTAGCCTACAGGGAGGGGGATTCTACGAGCAGTACTTC.

The J gene is TRBJ1-2, the V gene TRBV5-1, with TRBD1 identical over 8 bases. The CDR3 is made up of 15 amino acids. In germline, CDR1 is SGHRS, CDR2 YFSETQ. V shed 3 bases and J 7 bases; nucleotides not matched to a gene: 11. The CDR3 here is CASSSGQGIRSGYTF. In nucleotides, the CDR3 is TGCGCCAGCAGCTCCGGACAGGGTATTCGTAGTGGCTACACCTTC.

V gene TRBV7-2 combines with J gene TRBJ1-1, with 7 bases identical to TRBD1. Germline lookup yields CDR1 SGHTA and CDR2 FQGNSA. CDR3 size: 15 residues. J was trimmed by 3 bases and V by 5 bases; bases with no gene match: 9. For the CDR3, the DNA is TGTGCCAGCAGCCCAAGACAGGGACTGGACACTGAAGCTTTCTTT. As protein: CASSPRQGLDTEAFF.

This sequence joins TRBV2 and TRBJ1-5; tentatively, D is TRBD1 (5 bases). Germline V lookup: CDR1 SNHLY, CDR2 FYNNEI. V lost 6 bases to trimming and J lost 7 bases, with 16 bases between them. This CDR3 is 14 amino acids long. The CDR3 sequence: CASRPTGFGQPQHF. DNA for the CDR3: TGTGCCAGCAGGCCAACAGGTTTTGGACAGCCCCAGCATTTT. The variable domain in full, with the rest retrieved from reference TRBV2 and TRBJ1-5, is EPEVTQTPSHQVTQMGQEVILRCVPISNHLYFYWYRQILGQKVEFLVSFYNNEISEKSEIFDDQFSVERPDGSNFTLKIRSTKLEDSAMYFCASRPTGFGQPQHFGDGTRLSIL.

V is TRBV5-1 and J is TRBJ2-7; 9 nucleotides agree with TRBD1. The CDR3 totals 16 residues. Losses at the gene ends were 0 bases for V and 5 bases for J; bases not matched to a gene: 9. Germline CDR1 SGHRS, CDR2 YFSETQ. DNA for the CDR3: TGCGCCAGCAGCTTGGAAGGGACAGGGATATTCCACGAGCAGTACTTC. This sequence encodes CASSLEGTGIFHEQYF.

This clone was observed many times. The rearrangement uses TRBV3-1 (or the pseudogene TRBV3-2) and TRBJ1-4; D is perhaps TRBD1 (5 bases). Trimming shortened V by 4 bases and J by 8 bases, and 26 bases separated the two germline ends. The CDR3 runs 18 residues. Looked up from germline, CDR1 is LGHDT and CDR2 is YNNKEL (reference sequence). The CDR3 region has the DNA TGTGCCAGCAGCCTCAAAGGAGGTCGGGGGTCGGATTCGGAAAAACTGTTTTTT. This translates into CASSLKGGRGSDSEKLFF.

Written as DNA, the CDR3 is TGTGCCAGCAGCCCCCCAGGGCGGACTGAAGCTTTCTTT. Its translation: CASSPPGRTEAFF. The V call is TRBV3-1 (or the pseudogene TRBV3-2), the J call TRBJ1-1; tentatively, D is TRBD1 (5 bases). Germline-derived CDR1 and CDR2 are LGHDT and YNNKEL (reference sequence). CDR3 length equals 13 residues. V gave up 4 bases and J gave up 5 bases, with 11 bases separating them.

There are a few counts of this clone. The chain recombines TRBV19 with TRBJ1-2; D is unresolved. The CDR3 is 11 residues long. V shed 7 bases and J shed 3 bases, with 6 bases lying between them. Germline-derived CDR1 and CDR2 are LNHDA and SQIVND (reference sequence). The CDR3 loop reads CASKRDYGYTF. The CDR3 coding sequence is TGTGCCAGTAAGCGGGACTATGGCTACACCTTC.

V usage is TRBV29-1 and J usage is TRBJ2-2; D may be TRBD1 (5 bases). In germline, CDR1 is SQVTM, CDR2 ANQGSEA. V was shortened by 5 bases and J by 6 bases, with 10 bases between the two germline ends. This CDR3 region has 12 residues. CDR3 loop: CSVSQGPGELFF. CDR3 sequence (DNA): TGCAGCGTTTCCCAGGGTCCCGGGGAGCTGTTTTTT.

The chain links TRBV7-2 to TRBJ2-3; maybe TRBD2 (6 bases). The CDR3 contains 16 residues. Trimming cost V 4 bases and J 2 bases, with 16 bases left between them. The germline V gene has CDR1 SGHTA and CDR2 FQGNSA. The CDR3 nucleotides are TGTGCCAGCAGCTCGCTTCCGGGACTCATCACAGATACGCAGTATTTT. Translating it yields CASSSLPGLITDTQYF.

V usage is TRBV4-1 and J usage is TRBJ1-5, with unresolved D. The V end was cut by 0 bases, the J end by 7 bases, with 16 bases between. Germline-derived CDR1 and CDR2 are MGHRA and YSYEKL. The CDR3 consists of 16 residues. This CDR3 is CASSQDSPGFGQPQHF. As DNA, the CDR3 is TGCGCCAGCAGCCAAGATTCGCCGGGGTTCGGGCAGCCCCAGCATTTT.

In its sample, this clone was seen a few times. The J gene is TRBJ2-7, the V gene TRBV4-1, with D tentatively TRBD1 (5 bases). Germline-derived CDR1 and CDR2 are MGHRA and YSYEKL. The CDR3 loop spans 14 amino acids. Trimming removed 2 bases from V and 5 bases from J, with 13 bases in between. The CDR3 here is CASSQFPLGDEQYF. The CDR3 bases are TGCGCCAGCAGCCAATTCCCCTTAGGGGACGAGCAGTACTTC.